This TCR beta chain was sequenced for a study of blood T cell repertoires in COVID-19. The CDR3 has 15 residues. After removal of 5 bases from V and 3 bases from J, the junction contained 7 bases not matched to a gene. Germline V gene lookup returns CDR1 LNHDA and CDR2 SQIVND (reference sequence). Sequencing was performed with immunoSEQ multiplex PCR; in TCRdb, only in-frame clones are kept and a portion is missing. The table has around 160,000 clones, about 85% seen once. The receptor was isolated from a human donor in a cohort sampled during active COVID-19. The sequencing input was peripheral blood. This rearrangement joins TRBV19 to TRBJ2-3, with TRBD2 identical over 8 bases. CDR3 sequence reads: CASSRRRGATDTQYF. The CDR3 DNA follows: TGTGCCAGTAGTCGGCGGCGGGGGGCTACAGATACGCAGTATTTT.